The sequence of this T cell receptor beta chain was determined in a study of cytomegalovirus exposure and HLA in healthy donors. Germline V gives CDR1 SGHKS, CDR2 YYEKEE (reference sequence). The CDR3 length is 13 residues. The V end was cut by 2 bases, the J end by 5 bases, with 8 bases between. Points on this clone: Its matching antigen is unknown.

The PCR was carried out with 60 Vbeta primers and 13 Jbeta primers. TCRdb's copy holds only in-frame clones and misses some; the assay was immunoSEQ multiplex PCR. The sample lists 180,000 or so clones, around 80% occurring once. Findings and caveats of the study: An apparent linkage of common viral pathogens to several of the most significant clusters emerged in a later analysis. Some highly shared sequence variants likely arose as a pipeline artifact.

This sequence originates from a woman in her 40s in good health and CMV-seropositive. The sequenced material came from PBMCs. This chain uses TRBV5-5 with TRBJ2-1; tentatively, D is TRBD1 (5 bases). The chain's CDR3 is CASSLLTDNEQFF. For the CDR3, the DNA is TGTGCCAGCAGCTTACTGACAGACAATGAGCAGTTCTTC.